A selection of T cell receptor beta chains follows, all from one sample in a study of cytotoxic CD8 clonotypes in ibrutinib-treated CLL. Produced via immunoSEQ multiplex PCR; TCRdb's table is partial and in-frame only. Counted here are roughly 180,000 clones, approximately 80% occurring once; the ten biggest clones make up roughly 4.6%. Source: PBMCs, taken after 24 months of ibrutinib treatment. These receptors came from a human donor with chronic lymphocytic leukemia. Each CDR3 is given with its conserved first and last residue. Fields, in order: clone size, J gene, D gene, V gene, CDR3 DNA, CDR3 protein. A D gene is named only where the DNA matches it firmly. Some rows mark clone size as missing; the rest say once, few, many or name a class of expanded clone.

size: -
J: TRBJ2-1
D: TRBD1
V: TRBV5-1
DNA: TGCGCCAGCAGCTCCGGGACAGACTCCTACAATGAGCAGTTCTTC
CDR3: CASSSGTDSYNEQFF

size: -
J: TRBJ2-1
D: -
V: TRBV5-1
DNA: TGCGCCAGCAGCACCACTAGTCCCTCCTACAATGAGCAGTTCTTC
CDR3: CASSTTSPSYNEQFF

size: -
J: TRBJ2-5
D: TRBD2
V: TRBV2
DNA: TGTGCCAGCAGTGGGACTAGCGGGAGAAGGGAGACCCAGTACTTC
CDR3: CASSGTSGRRETQYF

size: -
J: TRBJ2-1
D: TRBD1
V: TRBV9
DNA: TGTGCCAGCAGCCTCCGCCAGGGGGCGGATGAGCAGTTCTTC
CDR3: CASSLRQGADEQFF

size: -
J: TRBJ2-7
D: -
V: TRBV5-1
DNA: TGCGCCAGCAGCTTGGGCCAGGGGCACGAGCAGTACTTC
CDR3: CASSLGQGHEQYF

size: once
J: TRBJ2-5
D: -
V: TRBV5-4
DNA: TGTGCCAGCAGCTTAGGGGTGGGAGAGACCCAGTACTTC
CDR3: CASSLGVGETQYF

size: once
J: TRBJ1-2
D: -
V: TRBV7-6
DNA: TGTGCCAGCAGCTTAGCCCGCGGGAGTCAGCATGGCTACACCTTC
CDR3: CASSLARGSQHGYTF

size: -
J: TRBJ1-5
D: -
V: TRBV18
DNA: TGTGCCAGCTCACCGAACAGGGTCGATCAGCCCCAGCATTTT
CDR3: CASSPNRVDQPQHF

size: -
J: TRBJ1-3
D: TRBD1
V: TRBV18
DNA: TGTGCCAGCTCACCCTTACAGGGGGCAGGTGGAAACACCATATATTTT
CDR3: CASSPLQGAGGNTIYF

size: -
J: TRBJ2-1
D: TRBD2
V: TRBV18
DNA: TGTGCCAGCTCACCTCGGGAGGGTAGGAATGAGCAGTTCTTC
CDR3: CASSPREGRNEQFF